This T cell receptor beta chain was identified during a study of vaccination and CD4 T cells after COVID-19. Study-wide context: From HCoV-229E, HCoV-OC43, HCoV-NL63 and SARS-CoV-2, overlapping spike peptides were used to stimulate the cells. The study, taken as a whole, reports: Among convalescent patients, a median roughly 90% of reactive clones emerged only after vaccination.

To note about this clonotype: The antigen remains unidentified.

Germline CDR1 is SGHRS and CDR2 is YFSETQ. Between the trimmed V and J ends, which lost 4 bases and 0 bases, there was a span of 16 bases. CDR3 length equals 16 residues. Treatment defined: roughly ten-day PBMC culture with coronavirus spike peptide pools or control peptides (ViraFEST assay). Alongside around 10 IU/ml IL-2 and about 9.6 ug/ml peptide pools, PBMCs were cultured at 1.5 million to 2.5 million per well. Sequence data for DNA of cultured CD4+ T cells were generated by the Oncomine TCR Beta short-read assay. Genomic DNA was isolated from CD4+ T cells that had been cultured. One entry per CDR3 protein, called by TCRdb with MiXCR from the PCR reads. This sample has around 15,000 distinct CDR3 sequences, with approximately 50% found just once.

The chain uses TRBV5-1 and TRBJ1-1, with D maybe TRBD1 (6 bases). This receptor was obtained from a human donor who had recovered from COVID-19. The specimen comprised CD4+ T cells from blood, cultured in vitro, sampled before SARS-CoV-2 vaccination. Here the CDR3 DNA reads TGCGCCAGCAGCCCTCGTTTGACAGGCTTGAACACTGAAGCTTTCTTT. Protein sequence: CASSPRLTGLNTEAFF.